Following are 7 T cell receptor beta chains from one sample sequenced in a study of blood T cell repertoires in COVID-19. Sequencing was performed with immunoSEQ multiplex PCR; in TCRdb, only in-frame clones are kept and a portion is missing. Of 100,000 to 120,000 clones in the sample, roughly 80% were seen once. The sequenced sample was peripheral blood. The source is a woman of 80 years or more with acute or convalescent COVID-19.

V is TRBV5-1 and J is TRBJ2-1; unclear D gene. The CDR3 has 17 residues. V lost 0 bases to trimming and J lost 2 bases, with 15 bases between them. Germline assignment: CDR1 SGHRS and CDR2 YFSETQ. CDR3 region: CASSLVIAANTYNEQFF. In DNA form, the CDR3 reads TGCGCCAGCAGCTTGGTAATCGCGGCCAACACCTACAATGAGCAGTTCTTC.

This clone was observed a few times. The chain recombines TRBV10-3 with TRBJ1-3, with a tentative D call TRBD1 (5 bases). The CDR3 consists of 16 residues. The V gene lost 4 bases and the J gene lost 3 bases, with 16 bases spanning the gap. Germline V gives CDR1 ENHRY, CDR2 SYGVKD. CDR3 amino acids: CAISGPRDRLGNTIYF. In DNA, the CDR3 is TGTGCCATCAGTGGGCCCAGGGATCGACTTGGAAACACCATATATTTT.

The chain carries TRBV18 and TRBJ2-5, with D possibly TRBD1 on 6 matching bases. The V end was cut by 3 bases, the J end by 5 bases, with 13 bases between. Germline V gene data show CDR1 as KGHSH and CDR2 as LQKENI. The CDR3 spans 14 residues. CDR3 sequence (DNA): TGTGCCAGCTCACCTACCGACAGGCTCGAGACCCAGTACTTC. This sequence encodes CASSPTDRLETQYF. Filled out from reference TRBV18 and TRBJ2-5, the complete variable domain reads NAGVMQNPRHLVRRRGQEARLRCSPMKGHSHVYWYRQLPEEGLKFMVYLQKENIIDESGMPKERFSAEFPKEGPSILRIQQVVRGDSAAYFCASSPTDRLETQYFGPGTRLLVL.

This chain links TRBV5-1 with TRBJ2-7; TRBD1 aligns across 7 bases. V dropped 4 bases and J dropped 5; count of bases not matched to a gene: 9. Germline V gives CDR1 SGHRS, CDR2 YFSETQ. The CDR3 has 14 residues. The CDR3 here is CASSHDRVTDEQYF. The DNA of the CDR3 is TGCGCCAGCAGCCATGACAGGGTTACGGACGAGCAGTACTTC. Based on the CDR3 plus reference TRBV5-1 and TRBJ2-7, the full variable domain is KAGVTQTPRYLIKTRGQQVTLSCSPISGHRSVSWYQQTPGQGLQFLFEYFSETQRNKGNFPGRFSGRQFSNSRSEMNVSTLELGDSALYLCASSHDRVTDEQYFGPGTRLTVT.

The CDR3 bases are TGTGCCAGCAGCTTTGTTGGGGGAGGGTCGACAGATACGCAGTATTTT. Amino acids: CASSFVGGGSTDTQYF. The genes are TRBV28 and TRBJ2-3, with TRBD2 matching over 7 bases. The CDR3 consists of 16 residues. The germline gives CDR1 MDHEN, CDR2 SYDVKM. Germline trimming cut 6 bases from V and 3 bases from J; bases unmatched to any gene: 12.

The CDR3 protein is CASSTENTEAFF. CDR3 coding DNA: TGTGCCAGCAGTACAGAGAACACTGAAGCTTTCTTT. This chain joins TRBV2 and TRBJ1-1; D not resolved. The V and J ends lost 5 bases and 1 base respectively, with 5 bases between them. CDR3 length: 12 amino acids. Per the germline V gene, CDR1 is SNHLY and CDR2 is FYNNEI.

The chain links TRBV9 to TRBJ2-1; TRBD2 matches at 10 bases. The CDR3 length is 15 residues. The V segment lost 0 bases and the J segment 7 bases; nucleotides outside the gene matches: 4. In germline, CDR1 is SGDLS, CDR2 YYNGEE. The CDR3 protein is CASSVASGSINEQFF. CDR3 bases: TGTGCCAGCAGCGTAGCTAGCGGGAGCATAAATGAGCAGTTCTTC.